This T cell receptor (beta chain) is drawn from a study of blood T cell repertoires in COVID-19 (dated by TCRdb to the early 2020s). A note on the overall study: Collaborator samples came from the United States, Italy and Spain and covered acute and convalescent phases of COVID-19. The material from the prospective study consisted of cDNA or gDNA derived from T cells, B-cell-depleted T cells, or PBMCs. Deeply sampled blood TCRbeta repertoires from subjects exposed to, actively infected with, or recovered from COVID-19 were included in the dataset. The repertoires were made available in a free public database intended to serve as a resource for research on the immune response to SARS-CoV-2. The samples were drawn from the first 160 participants of the ongoing ImmuneRACE study and from some 1,300 subjects provided by 6 global collaborators. The sample metadata nearly always contained a de-identified subject ID, COVID-19 status, age in years and sex. Where HLA class I and class II types were available, the types were taken from metadata supplied by the sample provider, not from assay-based typing. Broad study findings and their caveats: The amount of clinical and demographic metadata varied by source and participant and was provided uncurated.

Each collaborating institution followed its own protocols to collect whole blood in K2EDTA tubes. For TCRbeta analysis, collaborators shipped samples in one of three forms: frozen whole blood, isolated PBMCs, or DNA extracted from either of those sample types. TCRbeta CDR3 regions were amplified from genomic DNA using the immunoSEQ Assay, a bias-controlled multiplex PCR. In the original analysis: Within the assay, amplification of reference gene primers was used to estimate how many nucleated cells each sample contained. To quantify the absolute abundance of each unique TCRbeta CDR3 rearrangement, sequence reads were collapsed and filtered. Productive Simpson clonality was computed per sample as the square root of Simpson's diversity index over productive rearrangements. TCRdb re-hosts the immuneACCESS table, in-frame sequences only. Its copies lack some clones; in the studies checked, an unresolved V gene accounts for under half of them, and the cause for the rest is not known. V, J and clone size are taken as reported in that table, and D and trimming were inferred from the DNA itself. The sample table records approximately 260,000 clones; around 90% of these occur just once. The leading ten clones occupy approximately 2% of the sample.

Regarding this clone: Its antigen is not yet known. Within one base of it there is no much larger clone, and no base qualities were kept.

The material sequenced was peripheral blood. This TCR came from a man aged 50-59 years with acute or convalescent COVID-19.

The CDR3 reads as follows: CAWSRSRGGLSGNTIYF. The DNA reads TGTGCCTGGAGTAGAAGTCGGGGAGGCCTCTCTGGAAACACCATATATTTT. The chain was built from TRBV30 and TRBJ1-3; a confident D gene designation cannot be given. The CDR3 numbers 17 residues from cysteine through phenylalanine. Solely the CDR3 DNA is kept, with 51 bases framed from the first base. The V and J ends are trimmed by 2 bases and 0 bases, leaving 17 bases between them. The CDR1 and CDR2 encoded by the germline V gene (reference sequence) are GTSNPN and SVGIG.